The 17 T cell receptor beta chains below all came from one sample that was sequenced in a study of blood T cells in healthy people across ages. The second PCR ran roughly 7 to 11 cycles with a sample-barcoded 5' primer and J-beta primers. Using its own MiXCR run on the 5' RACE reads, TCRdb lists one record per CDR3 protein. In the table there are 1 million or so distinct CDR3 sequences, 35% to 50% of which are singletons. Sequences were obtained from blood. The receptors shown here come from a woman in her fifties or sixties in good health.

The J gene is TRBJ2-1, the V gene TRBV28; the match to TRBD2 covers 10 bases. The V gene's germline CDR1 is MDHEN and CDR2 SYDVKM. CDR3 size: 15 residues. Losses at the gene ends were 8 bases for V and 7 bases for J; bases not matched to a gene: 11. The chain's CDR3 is CASGRSGRARNEQFF. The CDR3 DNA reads TGTGCCAGCGGTCGGAGCGGGAGGGCCAGAAATGAGCAGTTCTTC.

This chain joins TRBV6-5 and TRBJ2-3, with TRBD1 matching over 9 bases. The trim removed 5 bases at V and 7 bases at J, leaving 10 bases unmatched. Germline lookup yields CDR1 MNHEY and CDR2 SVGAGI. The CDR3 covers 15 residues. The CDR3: CASSPDPGQGYTQYF. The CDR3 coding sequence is TGTGCCAGCAGTCCCGATCCGGGACAGGGATATACGCAGTATTTT.

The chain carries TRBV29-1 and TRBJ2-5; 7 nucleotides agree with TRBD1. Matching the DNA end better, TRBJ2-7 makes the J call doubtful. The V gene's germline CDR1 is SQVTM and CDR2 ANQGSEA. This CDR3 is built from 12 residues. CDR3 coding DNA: TGCAGCGTTGCACAGGGGATCTACGAGCAGTACTTC. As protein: CSVAQGIYEQYF.

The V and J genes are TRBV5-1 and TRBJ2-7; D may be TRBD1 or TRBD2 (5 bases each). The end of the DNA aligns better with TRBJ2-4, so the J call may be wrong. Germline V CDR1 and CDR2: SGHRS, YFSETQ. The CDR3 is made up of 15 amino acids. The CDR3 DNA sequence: TGCGCCAGCAGCCCCGGGACCTACTCCTTGAACATTCAGTACTTC. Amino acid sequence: CASSPGTYSLNIQYF.

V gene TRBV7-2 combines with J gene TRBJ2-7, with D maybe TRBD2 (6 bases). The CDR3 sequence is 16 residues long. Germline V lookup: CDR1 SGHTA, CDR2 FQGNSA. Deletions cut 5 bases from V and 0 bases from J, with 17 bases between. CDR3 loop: CASSLFSGSSSYEQYF. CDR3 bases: TGTGCCAGCAGCCTTTTCAGCGGGTCTAGCTCCTACGAGCAGTACTTC.

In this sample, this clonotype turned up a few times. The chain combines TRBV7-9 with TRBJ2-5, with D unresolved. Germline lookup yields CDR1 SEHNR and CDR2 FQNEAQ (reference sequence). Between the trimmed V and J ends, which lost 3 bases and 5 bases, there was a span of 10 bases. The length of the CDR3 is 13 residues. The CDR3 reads CASSFLSYETQYF. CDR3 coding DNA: TGTGCCAGCAGCTTTTTGAGCTACGAGACCCAGTACTTC.

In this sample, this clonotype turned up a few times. DNA of the CDR3: TGTGCCAGCAGCTTAGATGGATCCGGCCCTTCCTACGAGCAGTACTTC. It translates to CASSLDGSGPSYEQYF. The chain links TRBV11-2 to TRBJ2-7; D gene uncertain. CDR1 is SGHAT and CDR2 is FQNNGV in the germline V gene. This CDR3 has 16 amino acids. Deletions cut 0 bases from V and 1 base from J, with 13 bases between.

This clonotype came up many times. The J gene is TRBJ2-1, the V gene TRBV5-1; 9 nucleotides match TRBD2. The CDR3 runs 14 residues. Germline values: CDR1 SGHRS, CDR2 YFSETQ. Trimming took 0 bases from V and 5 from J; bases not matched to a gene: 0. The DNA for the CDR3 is TGCGCCAGCAGCTTGGCTAGCGGGAACAATGAGCAGTTCTTC. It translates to CASSLASGNNEQFF.

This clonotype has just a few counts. In DNA form, the CDR3 reads TGTGCCAGCAGCTTAGTAGTCGGGTTTCGTGGCTACACCTTC. Translating it yields CASSLVVGFRGYTF. The chain uses TRBV7-2 and TRBJ1-2; D is unclear. This CDR3 spans 14 amino acids. In germline, CDR1 is SGHTA, CDR2 FQGNSA. Trimming took off 1 base at V and 7 bases at J, with 13 bases between the two ends. Supplemented by reference TRBV7-2 and TRBJ1-2, the full variable domain reads GAGVSQSPSNKVTEKGKDVELRCDPISGHTALYWYRQSLGQGLEFLIYFQGNSAPDKSGLPSDRFSAERTGGSVSTLTIQRTQQEDSAVYLCASSLVVGFRGYTFGSGTRLTVV.

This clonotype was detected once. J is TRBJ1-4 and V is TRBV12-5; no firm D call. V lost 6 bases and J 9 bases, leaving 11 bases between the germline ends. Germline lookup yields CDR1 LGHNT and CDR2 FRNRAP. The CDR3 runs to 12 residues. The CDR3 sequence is CASGSEVQKLFF. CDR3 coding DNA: TGTGCTAGTGGCTCGGAGGTACAAAAACTGTTTTTT.

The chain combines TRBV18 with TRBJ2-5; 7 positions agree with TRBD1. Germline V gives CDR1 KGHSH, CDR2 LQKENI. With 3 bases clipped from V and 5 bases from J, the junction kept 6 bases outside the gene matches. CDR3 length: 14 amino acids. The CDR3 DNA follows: TGTGCCAGCTCACCTGTCGACAGGGTGGAGACCCAGTACTTC. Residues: CASSPVDRVETQYF.

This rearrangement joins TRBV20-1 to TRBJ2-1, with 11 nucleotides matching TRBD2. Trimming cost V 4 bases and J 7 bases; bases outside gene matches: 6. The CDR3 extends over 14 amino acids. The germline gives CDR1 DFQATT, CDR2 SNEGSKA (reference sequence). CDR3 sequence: CSAIRLAGHNEQFF. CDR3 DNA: TGCAGTGCTATAAGACTAGCGGGACATAATGAGCAGTTCTTC.

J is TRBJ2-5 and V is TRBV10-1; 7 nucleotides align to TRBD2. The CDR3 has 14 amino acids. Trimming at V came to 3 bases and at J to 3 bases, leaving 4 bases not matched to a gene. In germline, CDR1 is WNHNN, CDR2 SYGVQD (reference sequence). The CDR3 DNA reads TGCGCCAGCAGTGATGGCGGGAGCGAAGAGACCCAGTACTTC. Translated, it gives CASSDGGSEETQYF.

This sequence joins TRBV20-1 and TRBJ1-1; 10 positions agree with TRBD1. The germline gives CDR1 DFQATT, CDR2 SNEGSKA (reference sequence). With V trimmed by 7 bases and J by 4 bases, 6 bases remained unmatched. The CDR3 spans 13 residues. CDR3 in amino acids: CSGLTGGTTEAFF. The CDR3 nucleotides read TGCAGTGGACTGACAGGGGGCACCACTGAAGCTTTCTTT.

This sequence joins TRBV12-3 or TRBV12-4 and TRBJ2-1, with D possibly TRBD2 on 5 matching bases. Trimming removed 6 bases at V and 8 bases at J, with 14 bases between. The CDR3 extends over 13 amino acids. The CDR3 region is CASSLERFDEQFF. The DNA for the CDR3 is TGTGCCAGCAGCCTGGAGCGGTTCGATGAGCAGTTCTTC.

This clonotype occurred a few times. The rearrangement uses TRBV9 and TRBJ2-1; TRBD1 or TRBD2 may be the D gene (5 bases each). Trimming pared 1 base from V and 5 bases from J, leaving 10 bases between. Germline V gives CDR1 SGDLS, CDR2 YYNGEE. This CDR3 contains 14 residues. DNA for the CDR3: TGTGCCAGCAGCGTAACCGGGACGGACAATGAGCAGTTCTTC. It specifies CASSVTGTDNEQFF.

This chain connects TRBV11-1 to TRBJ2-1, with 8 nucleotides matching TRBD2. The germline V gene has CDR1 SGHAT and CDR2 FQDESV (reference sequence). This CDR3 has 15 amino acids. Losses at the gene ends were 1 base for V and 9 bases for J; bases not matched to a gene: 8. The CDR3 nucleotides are TGTGCCAGCAGCTTAGACGGGAGGGGTACTAGTGAGCAGTTCTTC. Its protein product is CASSLDGRGTSEQFF.